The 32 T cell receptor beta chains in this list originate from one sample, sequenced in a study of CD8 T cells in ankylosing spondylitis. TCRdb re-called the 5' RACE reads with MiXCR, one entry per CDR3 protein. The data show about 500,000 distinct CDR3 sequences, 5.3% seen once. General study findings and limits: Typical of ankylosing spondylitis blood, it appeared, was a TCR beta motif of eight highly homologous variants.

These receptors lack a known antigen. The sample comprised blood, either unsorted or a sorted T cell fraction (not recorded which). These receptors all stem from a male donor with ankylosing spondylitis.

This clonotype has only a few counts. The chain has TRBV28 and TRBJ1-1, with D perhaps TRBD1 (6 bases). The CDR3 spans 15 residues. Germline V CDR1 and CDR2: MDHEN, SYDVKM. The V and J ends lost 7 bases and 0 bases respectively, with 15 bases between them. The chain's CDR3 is CASTKGDFMNTEAFF. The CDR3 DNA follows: TGTGCCAGCACCAAGGGGGATTTTATGAACACTGAAGCTTTCTTT.

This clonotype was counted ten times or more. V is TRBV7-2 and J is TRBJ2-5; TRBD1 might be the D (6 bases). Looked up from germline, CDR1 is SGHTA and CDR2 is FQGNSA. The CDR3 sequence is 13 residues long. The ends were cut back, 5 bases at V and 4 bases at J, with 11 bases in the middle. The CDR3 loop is CASSLDRRETQYF. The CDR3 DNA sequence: TGTGCCAGCAGCCTCGACAGGCGAGAGACCCAGTACTTC.

In DNA form, the CDR3 reads TGTGCCAGCAGCTCACGGAGGAGGGTAATCCCCTACAATGAGCAGTTCTTC. Its protein is CASSSRRRVIPYNEQFF. V is TRBV12-3 or TRBV12-4 and J is TRBJ2-1, with D possibly TRBD2 on 6 matching bases. This CDR3 comprises 17 residues. V shed 6 bases and J shed 2 bases, with 20 bases lying between them.

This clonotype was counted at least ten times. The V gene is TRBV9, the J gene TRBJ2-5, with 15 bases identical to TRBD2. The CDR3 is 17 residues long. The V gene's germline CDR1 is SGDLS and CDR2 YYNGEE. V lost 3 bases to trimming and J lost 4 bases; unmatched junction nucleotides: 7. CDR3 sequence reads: CASSARTSGGAAETQYF. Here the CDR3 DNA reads TGTGCCAGCAGCGCCAGGACTAGCGGGGGGGCGGCAGAGACCCAGTACTTC.

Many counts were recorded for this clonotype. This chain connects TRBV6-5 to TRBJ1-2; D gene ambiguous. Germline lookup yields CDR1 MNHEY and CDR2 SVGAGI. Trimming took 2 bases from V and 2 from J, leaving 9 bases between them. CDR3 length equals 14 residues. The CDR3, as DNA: TGTGCCAGCAGTTACGATCCTTCAAACTATGGCTACACCTTC. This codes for CASSYDPSNYGYTF.

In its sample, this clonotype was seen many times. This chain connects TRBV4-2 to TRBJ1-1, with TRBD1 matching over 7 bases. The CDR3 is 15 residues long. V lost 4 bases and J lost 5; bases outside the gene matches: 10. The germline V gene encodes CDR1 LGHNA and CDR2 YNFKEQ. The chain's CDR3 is CASSPRQGRDTEAFF. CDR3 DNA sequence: TGTGCCAGCAGCCCGCGACAGGGCAGGGATACTGAAGCTTTCTTT.

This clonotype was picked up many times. The CDR3 reads CASRGQFNEQFF. The CDR3 DNA sequence: TGTGCCAGCAGAGGACAGTTCAATGAGCAGTTCTTC. The chain uses TRBV12-3 or TRBV12-4 and TRBJ2-1; D may be TRBD1 (6 bases). The CDR3 is made up of 12 amino acids. Trimming shortened V by 6 bases and J by 6 bases, and 9 bases separated the two germline ends.

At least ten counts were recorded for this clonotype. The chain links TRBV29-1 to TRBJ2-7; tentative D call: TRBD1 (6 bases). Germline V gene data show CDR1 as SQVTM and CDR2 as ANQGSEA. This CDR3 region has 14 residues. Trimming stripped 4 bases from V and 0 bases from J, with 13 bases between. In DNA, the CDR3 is TGCAGCGTTGGGAGGACAGACAGCTCCTACGAGCAGTACTTC. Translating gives CSVGRTDSSYEQYF.

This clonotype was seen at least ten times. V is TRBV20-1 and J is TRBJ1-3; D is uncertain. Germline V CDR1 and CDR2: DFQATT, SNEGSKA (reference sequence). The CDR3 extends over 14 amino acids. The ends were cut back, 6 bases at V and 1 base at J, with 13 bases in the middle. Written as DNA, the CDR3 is TGCAGTGCAGGATACGACGGGTCTGGAAACACCATATATTTT. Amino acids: CSAGYDGSGNTIYF.

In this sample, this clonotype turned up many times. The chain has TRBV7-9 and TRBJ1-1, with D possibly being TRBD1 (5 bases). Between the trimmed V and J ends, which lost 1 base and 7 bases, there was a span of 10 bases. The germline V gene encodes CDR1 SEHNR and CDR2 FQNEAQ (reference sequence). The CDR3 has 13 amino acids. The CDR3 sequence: CASSLGGTGEAFF. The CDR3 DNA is TGTGCCAGCAGCTTAGGGGGGACGGGTGAAGCTTTCTTT.

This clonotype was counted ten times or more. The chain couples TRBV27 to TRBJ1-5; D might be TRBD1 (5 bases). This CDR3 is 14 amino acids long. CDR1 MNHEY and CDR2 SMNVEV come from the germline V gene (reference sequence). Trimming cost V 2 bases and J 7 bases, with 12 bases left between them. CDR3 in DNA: TGTGCCAGCAGTTTAATCGGGGCCCAACAGCCCCAGCATTTT. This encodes CASSLIGAQQPQHF.

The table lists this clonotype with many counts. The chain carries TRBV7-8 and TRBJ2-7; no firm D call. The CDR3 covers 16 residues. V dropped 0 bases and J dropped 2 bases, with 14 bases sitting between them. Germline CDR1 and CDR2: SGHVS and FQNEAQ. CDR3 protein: CASSLAYWPETYEQYF. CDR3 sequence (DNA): TGTGCCAGCAGCTTAGCGTACTGGCCAGAAACCTACGAGCAGTACTTC. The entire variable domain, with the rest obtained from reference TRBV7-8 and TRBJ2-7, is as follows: GAGVSQSPRYKVAKRGQDVALRCDPISGHVSLFWYQQALGQGPEFLTYFQNEAQLDKSGLPSDRFFAERPEGSVSTLKIQRTQQEDSAVYLCASSLAYWPETYEQYFGPGTRLTVT.

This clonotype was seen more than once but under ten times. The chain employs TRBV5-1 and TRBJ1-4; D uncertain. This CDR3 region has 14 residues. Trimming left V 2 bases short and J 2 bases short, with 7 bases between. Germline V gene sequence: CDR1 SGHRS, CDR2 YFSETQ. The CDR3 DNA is TGCGCCAGCAGCTTTAGCGGTACTAATGAAAAACTGTTTTTT. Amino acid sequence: CASSFSGTNEKLFF.

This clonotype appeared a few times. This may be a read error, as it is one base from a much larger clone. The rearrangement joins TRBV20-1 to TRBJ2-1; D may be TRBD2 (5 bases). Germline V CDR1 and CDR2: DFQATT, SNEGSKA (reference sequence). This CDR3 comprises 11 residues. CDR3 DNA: TGCGGTGCTAGCTACTCCGACGAGCAGTTCTTC. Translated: CGASYSDEQFF.

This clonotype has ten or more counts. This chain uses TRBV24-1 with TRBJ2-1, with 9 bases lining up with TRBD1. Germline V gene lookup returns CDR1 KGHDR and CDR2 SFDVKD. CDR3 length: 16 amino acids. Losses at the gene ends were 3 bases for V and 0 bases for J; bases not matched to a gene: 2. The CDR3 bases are TGTGCCACCAGTGATACGACAGGGGGCTCCTACAATGAGCAGTTCTTC. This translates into CATSDTTGGSYNEQFF.

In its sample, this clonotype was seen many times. The CDR3 nucleotides read TGTGCCACCAATAACAGGGACACCGGGGAGCTGTTTTTT. It specifies CATNNRDTGELFF. V gene TRBV24-1 combines with J gene TRBJ2-2, with a possible D match to TRBD1 (6 bases). CDR1 is KGHDR and CDR2 is SFDVKD in the germline V gene. The CDR3 is made up of 13 amino acids. Trimming removed 8 bases from V and 3 bases from J, with 9 bases in between.

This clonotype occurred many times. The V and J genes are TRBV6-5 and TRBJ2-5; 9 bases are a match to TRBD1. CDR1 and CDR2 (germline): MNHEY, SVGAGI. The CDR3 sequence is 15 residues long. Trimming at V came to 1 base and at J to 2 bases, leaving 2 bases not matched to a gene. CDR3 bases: TGTGCCAGCAGTTACTTGGGACAGGGTCAAGAGACCCAGTACTTC. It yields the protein CASSYLGQGQETQYF.

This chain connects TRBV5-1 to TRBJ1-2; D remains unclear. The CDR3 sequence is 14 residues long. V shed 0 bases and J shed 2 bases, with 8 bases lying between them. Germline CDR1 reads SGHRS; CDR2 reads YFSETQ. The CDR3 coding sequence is TGCGCCAGCAGCTTGGGGTCCAGCAACTATGGCTACACCTTC. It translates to CASSLGSSNYGYTF.

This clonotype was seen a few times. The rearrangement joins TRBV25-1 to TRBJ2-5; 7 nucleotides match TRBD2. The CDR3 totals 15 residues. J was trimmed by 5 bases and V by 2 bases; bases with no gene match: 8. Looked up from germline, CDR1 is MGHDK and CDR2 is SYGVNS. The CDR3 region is CASSERSSGHETQYF. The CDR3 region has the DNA TGTGCCAGCAGTGAACGGTCTAGCGGCCATGAGACCCAGTACTTC.

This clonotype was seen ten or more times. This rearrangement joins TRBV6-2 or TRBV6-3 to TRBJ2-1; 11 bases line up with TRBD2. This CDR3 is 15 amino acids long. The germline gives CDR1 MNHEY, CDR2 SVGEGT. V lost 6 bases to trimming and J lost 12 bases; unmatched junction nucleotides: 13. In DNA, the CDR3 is TGTGCCAGCAGGATACGGCCTAGCGGGGGGCGTGGGCAGTTCTTC. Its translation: CASRIRPSGGRGQFF.

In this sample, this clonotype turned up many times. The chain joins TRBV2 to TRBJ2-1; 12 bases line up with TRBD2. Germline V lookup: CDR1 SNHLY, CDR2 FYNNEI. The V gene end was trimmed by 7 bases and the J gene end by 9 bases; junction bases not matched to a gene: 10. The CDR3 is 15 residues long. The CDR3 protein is CASKLLAGGRGEQFF. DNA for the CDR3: TGTGCCAGCAAGTTACTAGCGGGAGGCCGAGGTGAGCAGTTCTTC.

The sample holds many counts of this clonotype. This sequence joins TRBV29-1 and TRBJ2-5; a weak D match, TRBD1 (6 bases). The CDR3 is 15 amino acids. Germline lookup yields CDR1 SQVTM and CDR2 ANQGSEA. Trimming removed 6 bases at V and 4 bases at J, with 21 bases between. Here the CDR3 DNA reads TGCAGCGTCAGAAAAGCAAACAGGGTGGTAGAGACCCAGTACTTC. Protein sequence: CSVRKANRVVETQYF.

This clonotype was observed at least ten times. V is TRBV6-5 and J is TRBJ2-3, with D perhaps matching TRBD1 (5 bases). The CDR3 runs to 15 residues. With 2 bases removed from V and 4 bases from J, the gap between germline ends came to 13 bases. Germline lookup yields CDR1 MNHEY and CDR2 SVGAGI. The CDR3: CASSYRQGLPDTQYF. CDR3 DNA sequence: TGTGCCAGCAGTTACCGGCAGGGCCTCCCAGATACGCAGTATTTT.

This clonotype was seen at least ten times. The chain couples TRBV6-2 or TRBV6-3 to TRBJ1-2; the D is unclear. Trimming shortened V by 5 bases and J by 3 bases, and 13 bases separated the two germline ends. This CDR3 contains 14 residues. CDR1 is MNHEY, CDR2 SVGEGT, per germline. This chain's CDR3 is CASSRTGADYGYTF. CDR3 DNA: TGTGCCAGCAGTCGCACGGGAGCAGACTATGGCTACACCTTC.

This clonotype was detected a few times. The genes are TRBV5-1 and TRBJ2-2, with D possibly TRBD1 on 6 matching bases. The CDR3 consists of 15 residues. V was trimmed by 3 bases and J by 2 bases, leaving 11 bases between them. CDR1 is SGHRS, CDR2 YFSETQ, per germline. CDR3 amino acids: CASSWGQPNTGELFF. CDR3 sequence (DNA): TGCGCCAGCAGCTGGGGACAACCTAACACCGGGGAGCTGTTTTTT.

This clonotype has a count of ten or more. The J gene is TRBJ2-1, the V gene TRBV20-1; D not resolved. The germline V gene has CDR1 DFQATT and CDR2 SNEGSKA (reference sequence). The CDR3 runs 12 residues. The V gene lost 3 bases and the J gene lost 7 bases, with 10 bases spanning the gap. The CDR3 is CSASLMRNEQFF. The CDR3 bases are TGCAGTGCTAGCCTTATGAGGAATGAGCAGTTCTTC.

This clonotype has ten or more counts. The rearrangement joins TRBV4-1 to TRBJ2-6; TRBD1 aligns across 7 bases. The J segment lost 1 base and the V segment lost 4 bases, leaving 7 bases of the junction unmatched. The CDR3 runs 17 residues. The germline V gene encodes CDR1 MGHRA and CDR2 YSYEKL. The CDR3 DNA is TGCGCCAGCAGCCTAGGGACAGTCTCATCTGGGGCCAACGTCCTGACTTTC. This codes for CASSLGTVSSGANVLTF.

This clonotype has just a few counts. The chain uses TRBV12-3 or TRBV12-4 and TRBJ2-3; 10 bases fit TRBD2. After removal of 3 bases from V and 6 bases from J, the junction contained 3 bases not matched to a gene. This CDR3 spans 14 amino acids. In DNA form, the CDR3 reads TGTGCCAGCAGTTTGGGAGCGGGAGGGGATACGCAGTATTTT. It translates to CASSLGAGGDTQYF.

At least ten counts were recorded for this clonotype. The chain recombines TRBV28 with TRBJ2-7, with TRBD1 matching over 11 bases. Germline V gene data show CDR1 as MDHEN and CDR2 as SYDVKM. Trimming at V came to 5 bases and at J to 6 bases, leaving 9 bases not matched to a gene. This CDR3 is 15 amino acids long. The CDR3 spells CASSIPGTGGGEQYF. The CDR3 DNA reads TGTGCCAGCAGTATTCCCGGGACAGGGGGAGGCGAGCAGTACTTC.

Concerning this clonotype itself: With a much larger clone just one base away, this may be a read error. The chain's CDR3 is CASSVISAAYTATQYF. The DNA for the CDR3 is TGCGCCAGCAGCGTGATCTCGGCGGCCTACACAGCTACGCAGTATTTT. The chain has TRBV4-3 and TRBJ2-3; D not resolved. The CDR3 runs to 16 residues. CDR1 LGHNA and CDR2 YSLEER come from the germline V gene.

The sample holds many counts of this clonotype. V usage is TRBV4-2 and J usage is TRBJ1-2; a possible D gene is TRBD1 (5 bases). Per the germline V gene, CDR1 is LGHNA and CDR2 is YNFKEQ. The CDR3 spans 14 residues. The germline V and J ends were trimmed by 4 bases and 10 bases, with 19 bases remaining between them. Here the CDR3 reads CASSLTSTGVTYTF. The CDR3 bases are TGTGCCAGCAGCCTGACTTCGACGGGGGTTACCTACACCTTC.

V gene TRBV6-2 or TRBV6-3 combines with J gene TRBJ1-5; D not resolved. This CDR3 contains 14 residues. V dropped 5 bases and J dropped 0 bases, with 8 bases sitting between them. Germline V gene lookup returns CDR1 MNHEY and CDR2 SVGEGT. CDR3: CASSLFSSNQPQHF. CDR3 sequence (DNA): TGTGCCAGCAGTCTATTCAGTAGCAATCAGCCCCAGCATTTT.